Following are 23 T cell receptor beta chains from one sample sequenced in a study of blood T cell repertoires in COVID-19. The repertoire was sequenced with immunoSEQ multiplex PCR; TCRdb's copy has only in-frame clones and lacks some. The data hold approximately 230,000 clones, with less than 90% observed a single time. Sequenced material: peripheral blood. These receptors all come from a man younger than 45 with active or convalescent COVID-19.

The CDR3 here is CASSERGRGEAFF. The DNA for the CDR3 is TGTGCCAGCAGTGAAAGGGGGAGGGGTGAAGCTTTCTTT. This chain connects TRBV6-1 to TRBJ1-1; weak D call: TRBD1 (6 bases). The V and J ends lost 2 bases and 7 bases respectively, with 11 bases between them. CDR1 and CDR2 (germline): MNHNS, SASEGT. This CDR3 region has 13 residues.

V gene TRBV30 combines with J gene TRBJ1-6, with 10 bases fitting TRBD1. Germline lookup yields CDR1 GTSNPN and CDR2 SVGIG (reference sequence). The J segment lost 8 bases and the V segment lost 2 bases, leaving 3 bases of the junction unmatched. CDR3 length: 14 amino acids. The CDR3 DNA follows: TGTGCCTGGAGTCCTGACAGGGGGCATTCACCCCTCCACTTT. Amino acid sequence: CAWSPDRGHSPLHF.

This clone was observed once. V is TRBV7-9 and J is TRBJ1-2; 10 bases align to TRBD1. The CDR3 runs 16 residues. CDR1 is SEHNR and CDR2 is FQNEAQ in the germline V gene (reference sequence). V lost 4 bases to trimming and J lost 10 bases; unmatched junction nucleotides: 15. Written as DNA, the CDR3 is TGTGCCAGCAGCTCCCCGGGACAGGGGTTGGGGCGTCACTACACCTTC. It codes for CASSSPGQGLGRHYTF. Together with reference TRBV7-9 and TRBJ1-2, the CDR3 gives the full variable domain: DTGVSQNPRHKITKRGQNVTFRCDPISEHNRLYWYRQTLGQGPEFLTYFQNEAQLEKSRLLSDRFSAERPKGSFSTLEIQRTEQGDSAMYLCASSSPGQGLGRHYTFGSGTRLTVV.

The J gene is TRBJ2-6, the V gene TRBV27, with TRBD1 identical over 7 bases. Germline CDR1 and CDR2: MNHEY and SMNVEV (reference sequence). The V and J ends lost 5 bases and 1 base, in that order; junction bases with no gene match: 5. This CDR3 is 16 amino acids long. The CDR3 sequence: CASSALQGSGANVLTF. CDR3 nucleotides: TGTGCCAGCAGTGCTCTACAGGGGTCTGGGGCCAACGTCCTGACTTTC.

The J gene is TRBJ1-2, the V gene TRBV29-1, with 7 positions matching TRBD1. V lost 0 bases to trimming and J lost 6 bases; unmatched junction nucleotides: 10. The germline gives CDR1 SQVTM, CDR2 ANQGSEA. The CDR3 is made up of 15 amino acids. The CDR3 nucleotides are TGCAGCGTTGAAGATCTAAGGGGGCGGGGAGATGGCTACACCTTC. Translated, it gives CSVEDLRGRGDGYTF. The full variable domain, in which reference TRBV29-1 and TRBJ1-2 provide the parts outside the CDR3, is SAVISQKPSRDICQRGTSLTIQCQVDSQVTMMFWYRQQPGQSLTLIATANQGSEATYESGFVIDKFPISRPNLTFSTLTVSNMSPEDSSIYLCSVEDLRGRGDGYTFGSGTRLTVV.

The rearrangement links TRBV7-8 to TRBJ1-2, with D possibly being TRBD1 (6 bases). The CDR3 sequence is 14 residues long. V lost 4 bases and J 4 bases, leaving 13 bases between the germline ends. Germline assignment: CDR1 SGHVS and CDR2 FQNEAQ. CDR3 in amino acids: CASSSRTDFYGYTF. CDR3 coding DNA: TGTGCCAGCAGCTCCCGGACAGATTTCTATGGCTACACCTTC.

The chain has TRBV7-2 and TRBJ2-5; 10 positions match TRBD2. The germline V gene encodes CDR1 SGHTA and CDR2 FQGNSA. V was pared by 5 bases and J by 5 bases, with 11 bases of the junction left unmatched. This CDR3 comprises 16 residues. The DNA for the CDR3 is TGTGCCAGCAGCCCAGGAGCGGGAGGGCCTGTGGAGACCCAGTACTTC. Its protein product is CASSPGAGGPVETQYF.

This rearrangement joins TRBV29-1 to TRBJ2-7, with a tentative D call TRBD2 (6 bases). Trimming took off 6 bases at V and 0 bases at J, with 15 bases between the two ends. The CDR3 extends over 14 amino acids. Germline V gene lookup returns CDR1 SQVTM and CDR2 ANQGSEA. CDR3 sequence reads: CSVAGPTSSYEQYF. CDR3 nucleotides: TGCAGCGTGGCGGGACCGACTAGCTCCTACGAGCAGTACTTC.

This clone was found once. V is TRBV28 and J is TRBJ1-6; D gene unclear. CDR1 and CDR2 (germline): MDHEN, SYDVKM. This CDR3 spans 15 amino acids. Trimming took 1 base from V and 7 from J, leaving 11 bases between them. The CDR3 DNA reads TGTGCCAGCAGTTTATTAGCAGTTGACAATTCACCCCTCCACTTT. Translated: CASSLLAVDNSPLHF.

This clone is a singleton in its sample. The chain recombines TRBV18 with TRBJ2-1, with TRBD2 matching over 13 bases. This CDR3 spans 15 amino acids. The ends lost 4 bases at V and 6 bases at J; junction bases unmatched: 3. Germline CDR1 and CDR2: KGHSH and LQKENI. The CDR3 bases are TGTGCCAGCTCACGGACTAGCGGGGGTCTCAATGAGCAGTTCTTC. This encodes CASSRTSGGLNEQFF.

V and J are TRBV28 and TRBJ2-1, with D maybe TRBD1 (5 bases). The V end lost 4 bases, the J end lost 3 bases, and 7 bases lay between the germline ends. Germline CDR1 is MDHEN and CDR2 is SYDVKM. This CDR3 spans 13 amino acids. In nucleotides, the CDR3 is TGTGCCAGCAGTTCGACAGACTACAATGAGCAGTTCTTC. As protein: CASSSTDYNEQFF.

This chain links TRBV28 with TRBJ2-3; a possible D gene is TRBD2 (6 bases). Trimming removed 3 bases at V and 5 bases at J, with 12 bases between. Germline CDR1 reads MDHEN; CDR2 reads SYDVKM. The length of the CDR3 is 14 residues. CDR3: CASSLWQGGDTQYF. DNA of the CDR3: TGTGCCAGCAGTTTGTGGCAGGGAGGAGATACGCAGTATTTT.

This chain connects TRBV7-9 to TRBJ1-1, with a weak D call TRBD1 (5 bases). The germline V gene has CDR1 SEHNR and CDR2 FQNEAQ (reference sequence). V lost 5 bases to trimming and J lost 0 bases, with 13 bases between them. This CDR3 contains 15 residues. The CDR3 loop reads CASSHGDRLNTEAFF. The CDR3 nucleotides read TGTGCCAGCAGCCACGGCGACAGATTGAACACTGAAGCTTTCTTT. Based on the CDR3 plus reference TRBV7-9 and TRBJ1-1, the full variable domain is DTGVSQNPRHKITKRGQNVTFRCDPISEHNRLYWYRQTLGQGPEFLTYFQNEAQLEKSRLLSDRFSAERPKGSFSTLEIQRTEQGDSAMYLCASSHGDRLNTEAFFGQGTRLTVV.

This chain uses TRBV7-2 with TRBJ1-1, with 8 bases identical to TRBD1. CDR3 length: 15 residues. CDR1 is SGHTA and CDR2 is FQGNSA in the germline V gene. Unmatched junction bases numbered 7, after V lost 7 bases and J lost 0 bases. The CDR3 DNA follows: TGTGCCAGCACCCGGACAGGGAATATGAACACTGAAGCTTTCTTT. Amino acids: CASTRTGNMNTEAFF.

The chain recombines TRBV6-2 or TRBV6-3 with TRBJ1-1, with 7 positions matching TRBD1. The CDR3 spans 14 residues. The germline gives CDR1 MNHEY, CDR2 SVGEGT. Trimming at V came to 5 bases and at J to 2 bases, leaving 5 bases not matched to a gene. The CDR3: CASSDWDSNTEAFF. In DNA, the CDR3 is TGTGCCAGCAGTGATTGGGACAGCAACACTGAAGCTTTCTTT.

This clone showed up just a few times. The chain couples TRBV6-5 to TRBJ1-2, with 7 bases lining up with TRBD1. CDR1 is MNHEY, CDR2 SVGAGI, per germline. CDR3 size: 15 residues. The trim removed 0 bases at V and 4 bases at J, leaving 5 bases unmatched. CDR3 sequence: CASSYSGQVFYGYTF. The CDR3 nucleotides are TGTGCCAGCAGTTACTCCGGACAGGTTTTCTATGGCTACACCTTC.

The gene calls are TRBV3-1 (or the pseudogene TRBV3-2) and TRBJ1-1; the match to TRBD1 covers 8 bases. J gave up 5 bases and V 3 bases, and 8 bases lay outside the gene matches. The CDR3 runs 15 residues. Germline CDR1 reads LGHDT; CDR2 reads YNNKEL (reference sequence). The CDR3 DNA reads as TGTGCCAGCAGCCACCCGGACAGGGATGGGACTGAAGCTTTCTTT. Protein product: CASSHPDRDGTEAFF.

This clone has only one observation. The chain employs TRBV11-3 and TRBJ1-2, with TRBD1 matching over 8 bases. The V gene end was trimmed by 6 bases and the J gene end by 4 bases; junction bases not matched to a gene: 7. The CDR3 loop spans 14 amino acids. In germline, CDR1 is SGHNT, CDR2 YENEEA. In DNA form, the CDR3 reads TGTGCCAGCAGAAACCGGGACAGGACCTATGGCTACACCTTC. Amino acids: CASRNRDRTYGYTF.

This clone was recorded at least ten times. V is TRBV19 and J is TRBJ2-5, with D possibly being TRBD1 (6 bases). The CDR3 runs to 12 residues. Per the germline V gene, CDR1 is LNHDA and CDR2 is SQIVND (reference sequence). The germline V and J ends were trimmed by 10 bases and 5 bases, with 14 bases remaining between them. This chain's CDR3 is CATRQAGETQYF. The CDR3 DNA reads as TGTGCCACCAGACAGGCTGGGGAGACCCAGTACTTC.

This sequence joins TRBV4-3 and TRBJ1-2; 7 bases match TRBD1. This CDR3 has 15 amino acids. V shed 5 bases, J shed 3 bases, and the junction held 9 bases outside the gene matches. Germline values: CDR1 LGHNA, CDR2 YSLEER. Here the CDR3 DNA reads TGCGCCAGCAGCATATCGACAGGGTGGGACTATGGCTACACCTTC. It specifies CASSISTGWDYGYTF.

The V call is TRBV11-2, the J call TRBJ2-4, with D perhaps matching TRBD1 (6 bases). The germline V gene has CDR1 SGHAT and CDR2 FQNNGV. The germline V and J ends were trimmed by 0 bases and 9 bases, with 15 bases remaining between them. The CDR3 covers 15 residues. CDR3 region: CASSLEGAAQGIQYF. CDR3 DNA sequence: TGTGCCAGCAGCTTAGAGGGGGCGGCCCAGGGCATTCAGTACTTC.

The chain employs TRBV7-2 and TRBJ1-2, with 8 nucleotides matching TRBD1. V shed 4 bases and J 2 bases; nucleotides not matched to a gene: 12. CDR1 is SGHTA and CDR2 is FQGNSA in the germline V gene. This CDR3 has 17 amino acids. The CDR3 DNA follows: TGTGCCAGCAGCTCCTCGACAGGGGACCTCCCCAACTATGGCTACACCTTC. This gives the protein CASSSSTGDLPNYGYTF.

V is TRBV19 and J is TRBJ1-5; TRBD1 aligns across 8 bases. This CDR3 contains 15 residues. V was clipped by 2 bases and J by 2 bases; unmatched bases: 2. Germline V gene sequence: CDR1 LNHDA, CDR2 SQIVND (reference sequence). The CDR3 DNA reads as TGTGCCAGTAGTATACAGGGGGCTCGCAATCAGCCCCAGCATTTT. This gives the protein CASSIQGARNQPQHF.